Following are 25 T cell receptor beta chains from one sample sequenced in a study of cytomegalovirus exposure and HLA in healthy donors. The study ran its PCR with 60 Vbeta and 13 Jbeta primers. TCRdb's copy holds only in-frame clones and misses some; the assay was immunoSEQ multiplex PCR. The sample yields tens of thousands of clones, approximately 66% seen once. The sequenced material came from PBMCs. Every receptor here comes from a male donor in good health and CMV-seropositive.

V is TRBV28 and J is TRBJ2-2; the D gene is possibly TRBD1 (6 bases). Germline assignment: CDR1 MDHEN and CDR2 SYDVKM. Trimming pared 5 bases from V and 3 bases from J, leaving 7 bases between. CDR3 size: 13 residues. CDR3 DNA: TGTGCCAGCAGTCGGACAGACACCGGGGAGCTGTTTTTT. This codes for CASSRTDTGELFF.

This chain connects TRBV4-3 to TRBJ2-3, with 10 bases matching TRBD2. Germline V CDR1 and CDR2: LGHNA, YSLEER. This CDR3 is 16 amino acids long. V shed 4 bases and J 9 bases; nucleotides not matched to a gene: 13. CDR3 DNA: TGCGCCAGCAGCCTATTCGTAGGGACTAGCGAAGACACGCAGTATTTT. This encodes CASSLFVGTSEDTQYF.

The chain joins TRBV13 to TRBJ2-3; 10 bases line up with TRBD2. J was trimmed by 0 bases and V by 6 bases; bases with no gene match: 3. The CDR3 is made up of 15 amino acids. Germline values: CDR1 PRHDT, CDR2 FYEKMQ (reference sequence). CDR3 sequence reads: CASRGLALSTDTQYF. CDR3 nucleotides: TGTGCCAGCAGGGGACTAGCGTTGAGCACAGATACGCAGTATTTT.

The chain has TRBV29-1 and TRBJ1-6; tentatively, D is TRBD1 (6 bases). The CDR3 totals 13 residues. Trimming cost V 7 bases and J 8 bases, with 15 bases left between them. Germline V gives CDR1 SQVTM, CDR2 ANQGSEA. In DNA, the CDR3 is TGCAGCGCCAGGACAGCGTATGATTCACCCCTCCACTTT. Its protein product is CSARTAYDSPLHF.

The chain joins TRBV6-1 to TRBJ2-7, with 14 bases identical to TRBD2. V dropped 6 bases and J dropped 6; count of bases not matched to a gene: 7. CDR3 size: 15 residues. Germline CDR1 MNHNS, CDR2 SASEGT. CDR3 residues: CASSGGLAGGGEQYF. CDR3 sequence (DNA): TGTGCCAGCAGCGGAGGACTAGCGGGGGGCGGCGAGCAGTACTTC.

The chain joins TRBV6-6 to TRBJ2-2; 8 bases are shared with TRBD1. The germline gives CDR1 MNHNY, CDR2 SVGAGI (reference sequence). Losses at the gene ends were 8 bases for V and 7 bases for J; bases not matched to a gene: 3. This CDR3 spans 12 amino acids. The CDR3 here is CASLTGDGELFF. CDR3 in DNA: TGTGCCAGCTTGACAGGGGACGGGGAGCTGTTTTTT.

In its sample, this clone was seen a few times. The CDR3 DNA reads as TGTGCCAGCAGCCCCTCCAGGGGGCTAGGCTATGGCTACACCTTC. This codes for CASSPSRGLGYGYTF. This rearrangement joins TRBV13 to TRBJ1-2; the match to TRBD1 covers 8 bases. Germline V CDR1 and CDR2: PRHDT, FYEKMQ (reference sequence). The CDR3 sequence is 15 residues long. Trimming took 5 bases from V and 4 from J; bases not matched to a gene: 9.

The V gene is TRBV9, the J gene TRBJ1-1; D gene uncertain. Looked up from germline, CDR1 is SGDLS and CDR2 is YYNGEE. The CDR3 is 12 amino acids. The ends were cut back, 3 bases at V and 11 bases at J, with 14 bases in the middle. The CDR3 DNA is TGTGCCAGCAGCGGACACAGCTGCGGGGCTTTCTTT. Translating it yields CASSGHSCGAFF.

The rearrangement links TRBV14 to TRBJ1-1; 8 bases line up with TRBD1. CDR1 and CDR2 (germline): SGHDN, FVKESK. Losses at the gene ends were 4 bases for V and 8 bases for J; bases not matched to a gene: 9. The CDR3 loop spans 14 amino acids. Here the CDR3 DNA reads TGTGCCAGCAGCCGAACAGGGGGGGGAGACGAAGCTTTCTTT. It encodes CASSRTGGGDEAFF.

There are a few counts of this clone. The DNA for the CDR3 is TGTGCCAGCAGCATTCGGACTAGCGGGCCCTGGGAGACCCAGTACTTC. Protein sequence: CASSIRTSGPWETQYF. The J gene is TRBJ2-5, the V gene TRBV7-6; TRBD2 matches at 11 bases. CDR1 is SGHVS and CDR2 is FNYEAQ in the germline V gene. The CDR3 contains 16 residues. Losses at the gene ends were 5 bases for V and 5 bases for J; bases not matched to a gene: 10.

The chain has TRBV11-1 and TRBJ1-1, with D uncertain. V was pared by 5 bases and J by 1 base, with 20 bases between. This CDR3 has 17 residues. CDR1 and CDR2 from the germline V gene are SGHAT and FQDESV (reference sequence). CDR3 in amino acids: CASSDPSGGSGNTEAFF. As DNA, the CDR3 is TGTGCCAGCAGCGACCCTTCGGGCGGGTCGGGGAACACTGAAGCTTTCTTT. Variable domain in full (rest from reference TRBV11-1 and TRBJ1-1): EAEVAQSPRYKITEKSQAVAFWCDPISGHATLYWYRQILGQGPELLVQFQDESVVDDSQLPKDRFSAERLKGVDSTLKIQPAELGDSAMYLCASSDPSGGSGNTEAFFGQGTRLTVV.

The chain carries TRBV5-1 and TRBJ2-5; TRBD2 matches 13 bases. Germline V gene data show CDR1 as SGHRS and CDR2 as YFSETQ. V was pared by 3 bases and J by 5 bases, with 13 bases of the junction left unmatched. This CDR3 is 18 amino acids long. The CDR3 reads CASSSGTSGRALWETQYF. The CDR3 region has the DNA TGCGCCAGCAGCTCCGGCACTAGCGGGAGGGCTTTATGGGAGACCCAGTACTTC.

The chain combines TRBV5-1 with TRBJ2-7, with 7 bases lining up with TRBD2. CDR3 size: 14 residues. V lost 4 bases, J lost 7 bases, and 11 bases stayed unmatched. Germline loops: CDR1 SGHRS, CDR2 YFSETQ. CDR3 sequence reads: CASSGGDEGREQYF. As DNA, the CDR3 is TGCGCCAGCAGCGGGGGGGACGAGGGCCGGGAGCAGTACTTC.

V usage is TRBV5-6 and J usage is TRBJ2-7; TRBD1 might be the D (5 bases). Germline V gene sequence: CDR1 SGHDT, CDR2 YYEEEE. The CDR3 runs to 19 residues. Trimming removed 4 bases from V and 4 bases from J, with 30 bases in between. Here the CDR3 reads CASSLIGGNDSRIDYEQYF. The CDR3 region has the DNA TGTGCCAGCAGCCTGATTGGTGGGAACGACAGCCGAATTGATTACGAGCAGTACTTC.

The chain couples TRBV19 to TRBJ2-7, with a tentative D call TRBD1 (6 bases). The V gene's germline CDR1 is LNHDA and CDR2 SQIVND (reference sequence). The germline V and J ends were trimmed by 4 bases and 2 bases, with 15 bases remaining between them. The CDR3 is 15 amino acids. CDR3 region: CASSTQGTETYEQYF. Written as DNA, the CDR3 is TGTGCCAGTAGTACGCAGGGGACGGAAACCTACGAGCAGTACTTC.

The chain links TRBV2 to TRBJ2-1; a weak D match, TRBD1 (5 bases). The CDR3 totals 13 residues. Germline loops: CDR1 SNHLY, CDR2 FYNNEI. The V gene lost 5 bases and the J gene lost 4 bases, with 9 bases spanning the gap. The DNA of the CDR3 is TGTGCCAGCAGTCCCGACAGTTACAATGAGCAGTTCTTC. As protein: CASSPDSYNEQFF.

For the CDR3, the DNA is TGTGCCAGCAGCTTTAGTCAGGGTACCTACGAGCAGTACTTC. Residues: CASSFSQGTYEQYF. The chain employs TRBV5-4 and TRBJ2-7, with D possibly TRBD1 on 5 matching bases. The germline gives CDR1 SGHNT, CDR2 YYREEE (reference sequence). The CDR3 totals 14 residues. Trimming removed 2 bases from V and 2 bases from J, with 11 bases in between.

The chain employs TRBV10-3 and TRBJ1-5; D is possibly TRBD1 (6 bases). This CDR3 contains 13 residues. Germline V gene lookup returns CDR1 ENHRY and CDR2 SYGVKD. Trimming took off 8 bases at V and 3 bases at J, with 11 bases between the two ends. In DNA, the CDR3 is TGTGCCATCTCCAGGGACAACAATCAGCCCCAGCATTTT. Its protein product is CAISRDNNQPQHF.

The chain couples TRBV10-3 to TRBJ1-5; 8 bases agree with TRBD1. The V gene's germline CDR1 is ENHRY and CDR2 SYGVKD. The junction had 0 bases not matched to a gene; V was cut back by 4 bases and J by 4 bases. This CDR3 spans 13 amino acids. The CDR3 region has the DNA TGTGCCATCAGTGGGGACAGGAATCAGCCCCAGCATTTT. It encodes CAISGDRNQPQHF.

The chain links TRBV6-1 to TRBJ1-5; D might be TRBD1 (5 bases). Germline CDR1 MNHNS, CDR2 SASEGT. The CDR3 totals 14 residues. V was trimmed by 6 bases and J by 3 bases, leaving 12 bases between them. CDR3 residues: CASRETVINQPQHF. In DNA, the CDR3 is TGTGCCAGCAGGGAGACAGTGATCAATCAGCCCCAGCATTTT.

In this sample, this clone turned up a few times. The J gene is TRBJ2-3, the V gene TRBV5-1, with TRBD2 matching 13 bases. Trimming removed 4 bases from V and 2 bases from J; junction bases left unmatched: 10. This CDR3 is built from 18 residues. In germline, CDR1 is SGHRS, CDR2 YFSETQ. CDR3 region: CASSASILAGGPTDTQYF. Written as DNA, the CDR3 is TGCGCCAGCAGCGCCTCAATACTAGCGGGGGGGCCCACAGATACGCAGTATTTT. Supplemented by reference TRBV5-1 and TRBJ2-3, the full variable domain reads KAGVTQTPRYLIKTRGQQVTLSCSPISGHRSVSWYQQTPGQGLQFLFEYFSETQRNKGNFPGRFSGRQFSNSRSEMNVSTLELGDSALYLCASSASILAGGPTDTQYFGPGTRLTVL.

This clone was counted only a few times. The J gene is TRBJ2-3, the V gene TRBV19, with 8 positions matching TRBD1. Germline V gene lookup returns CDR1 LNHDA and CDR2 SQIVND (reference sequence). The CDR3 is 14 residues long. The V and J ends lost 8 bases and 5 bases, in that order; junction bases with no gene match: 9. The CDR3 bases are TGTGCCAGTCGGTCGACAGGGGATAGAGATACGCAGTATTTT. Residues: CASRSTGDRDTQYF.

The V and J genes are TRBV15 and TRBJ1-1; tentative D call: TRBD1 (5 bases). The CDR3 is 14 amino acids. The V gene lost 1 base and the J gene lost 5 bases, with 11 bases spanning the gap. The germline gives CDR1 LNHNV, CDR2 YYDKDF (reference sequence). The CDR3 spells CATSRAGSGTEAFF. Written as DNA, the CDR3 is TGTGCCACCAGCAGAGCAGGGTCAGGGACTGAAGCTTTCTTT.

The V gene is TRBV11-2, the J gene TRBJ1-5; no reliable D call. Trimming removed 1 base at V and 3 bases at J, with 16 bases between. Germline V lookup: CDR1 SGHAT, CDR2 FQNNGV. CDR3 length: 17 amino acids. The CDR3 protein is CASSLVLAEDLNQPQHF. The CDR3 region has the DNA TGTGCCAGCAGCTTAGTTTTGGCTGAGGATCTCAATCAGCCCCAGCATTTT.

V and J are TRBV28 and TRBJ1-2, with D possibly being TRBD1 (6 bases). V was pared by 2 bases and J by 2 bases, with 6 bases between. CDR3 length: 13 amino acids. Germline lookup yields CDR1 MDHEN and CDR2 SYDVKM. The CDR3 reads CASSLTGNYGYTF. In nucleotides, the CDR3 is TGTGCCAGCAGTTTAACAGGGAACTATGGCTACACCTTC.